This paragraph reports one TCR beta chain. Its matching antigen is unknown. Those who donated were healthy bone marrow donors. Primers for the PCR totalled 60 Vbeta and 13 Jbeta. Produced via immunoSEQ multiplex PCR; TCRdb's table is partial and in-frame only. The sample lists about 130,000 clones, around 80% seen once, with roughly 4% in the top ten. This specimen comes from a study of cytomegalovirus exposure and HLA in healthy donors. Study-wide background: HLA-typed donors were the source of approximately 85 million unique TCRs, which an early data release held. Points from the study as a whole: 87-base-pair reads could not separate some V segments, including TRBV6-2 and TRBV6-3.

Looked up from germline, CDR1 is MGHRA and CDR2 is YSYEKL. V lost 0 bases to trimming and J lost 5 bases, with 13 bases between them. This CDR3 spans 15 amino acids. V is TRBV4-1 and J is TRBJ1-2; weak D call: TRBD1 (6 bases). The sequence derives from a woman in her thirties or forties in good health and CMV-seronegative. Sequencing was carried out using PBMCs. The CDR3 reads CASSQDSGGKYGYTF. The CDR3 bases are TGCGCCAGCAGCCAAGATAGTGGGGGCAAGTATGGCTACACCTTC.